The present T cell receptor beta chain was sequenced within a study of blood T cell repertoires in COVID-19 (dated by TCRdb to 2018 to 2020). In terms of the full investigation: Samples from collaborators originated in the United States, Italy and Spain and spanned both the acute and convalescent phases of COVID-19. Sample metadata almost always included a de-identified subject ID, COVID-19 status, age in years and sex. Samples were obtained from the ongoing ImmuneRACE study (first 160 participants) and from 1,200 or so subjects provided by 6 global collaborators. Subjects who had been exposed to COVID-19, were actively infected with it, or had recovered from it provided the deeply sampled blood TCRbeta repertoires that made up the dataset. Where available, HLA class I and class II types were taken from metadata supplied by the sample provider and were not determined by assay-based typing. The repertoires were released in a freely available public database meant as a resource for research on the immune response to SARS-CoV-2. The material from the prospective study consisted of cDNA or gDNA derived from T cells, B-cell-depleted T cells, or PBMCs. The research as a whole found: The amount of clinical and demographic metadata varied by source and participant and was provided uncurated.

The collaborating institutions used their own protocols to collect whole blood in K2EDTA tubes. Collaborator samples were shipped for TCRbeta analysis as frozen whole blood, isolated PBMCs, or DNA extracted from either sample type. Remarks on this clone: The target of this receptor is not known. No base quality values were provided; no much bigger clone lies one nucleotide off.

TCRbeta CDR3 regions were amplified from genomic DNA by means of the immunoSEQ Assay, a bias-controlled multiplex PCR. Per the original workflow: Within the assay, amplification of reference gene primers was used to estimate how many nucleated cells each sample contained. To quantify the absolute abundance of each unique TCRbeta CDR3 rearrangement, sequence reads were collapsed and filtered. For each sample, productive Simpson clonality was calculated by taking the square root of Simpson's diversity index across productive rearrangements. The table comes from immuneACCESS by way of TCRdb, which keeps in-frame sequences with V and J called. Part of the clones is missing from these tables; in studies checked, under half for an unresolved V gene and the rest for unknown reasons. The D gene and trimming were derived from the DNA, and the V and J assignments and clone size from that table. The sample has over 150,000 clones on record, around 84% of them singletons. The ten largest clonotypes hold roughly 7% of the sample.

The V end loses 6 bases and the J end loses 8 bases, and a stretch of 10 bases separates them. The cysteine opens and the phenylalanine closes a CDR3 of 12 amino acids. Only the CDR3 part of the read is kept: 36 bases, read in frame from the first base. Sequenced input: peripheral blood. This sequence originates from a man in his fifties with active or convalescent COVID-19. Rearrangement joined TRBV12-3 or TRBV12-4 to TRBJ1-4, with the D gene too uncertain to name. The nucleotide sequence reads as follows: TGTGCCAGCAGATCACTCGGGGAAAAACTGTTTTTT. Its translation is CASRSLGEKLFF.